The 19 T cell receptor beta chains listed next were all sequenced from one sample in a study of blood T cell repertoires in COVID-19 (dated by TCRdb to 2019 to 2021). Library construction relied on the immunoSEQ multiplex PCR assay. In TCRdb, the immuneACCESS table is reduced to in-frame sequences with V and J assigned. These tables do not hold every clone; where another copy was compared, an unresolved V gene accounts for under half, and the others remain unexplained. The sample contains 60,000 to 70,000 clones, roughly three quarters of them found a single time. The ten largest make up approximately 52% of the sample. The sequencing sample was made of peripheral blood. These receptors were taken from a woman over 75 with acute or convalescent COVID-19.

This rearrangement joins TRBV5-4 to TRBJ2-5; tentative D call: TRBD2 (5 bases). The length of the CDR3 is 12 residues. Germline CDR1 and CDR2: SGHNT and YYREEE (reference sequence). V dropped 1 base and J dropped 13 bases, with 14 bases sitting between them. The CDR3 DNA sequence: TGTGCCAGCAGCTTGAATACGGGGTGGCTGTACTTC. Protein sequence: CASSLNTGWLYF. The full variable domain, in which reference TRBV5-4 and TRBJ2-5 provide the parts outside the CDR3, is ETGVTQSPTHLIKTRGQQVTLRCSSQSGHNTVSWYQQALGQGPQFIFQYYREEENGRGNFPPRFSGLQFPNYSSELNVNALELDDSALYLCASSLNTGWLYFGPGTRLLVL.

This clone was observed a single time. The J gene is TRBJ1-6, the V gene TRBV2; TRBD1 might be the D (6 bases). This CDR3 contains 13 residues. Trimming took 6 bases from V and 9 from J, leaving 12 bases between them. The germline gives CDR1 SNHLY, CDR2 FYNNEI. CDR3 sequence: CASSRGFGSPLHF. The CDR3 coding sequence is TGTGCCAGCAGCAGGGGATTTGGTTCACCCCTCCACTTT.

The chain uses TRBV7-2 and TRBJ2-7, with 9 bases aligning to TRBD2. Germline V gene lookup returns CDR1 SGHTA and CDR2 FQGNSA. V was pared by 7 bases and J by 1 base, with 11 bases of the junction left unmatched. CDR3 size: 16 residues. The CDR3 region has the DNA TGTGCCAGCACCCCTGGGTTAGGACTAGCGTCCTACGAGCAGTACTTC. Translation: CASTPGLGLASYEQYF.

This chain connects TRBV2 to TRBJ2-3, with TRBD2 identical over 10 bases. CDR3 length equals 15 residues. The J segment lost 2 bases and the V segment lost 6 bases, leaving 5 bases of the junction unmatched. From germline, CDR1 is SNHLY and CDR2 FYNNEI. The CDR3: CASSRLAGLTDTQYF. CDR3 bases: TGTGCCAGCAGCAGACTAGCGGGCCTCACAGATACGCAGTATTTT.

This clone has just a few counts. The V and J genes are TRBV19 and TRBJ2-7; TRBD2 aligns across 8 bases. CDR3 size: 15 residues. J gave up 0 bases and V 4 bases, and 5 bases lay outside the gene matches. The germline gives CDR1 LNHDA, CDR2 SQIVND (reference sequence). The CDR3 spells CASSTGLAGSYEQYF. The CDR3 region has the DNA TGTGCCAGTAGTACCGGACTAGCCGGCTCCTACGAGCAGTACTTC.

The chain combines TRBV28 with TRBJ1-1, with 11 nucleotides matching TRBD1. Germline V gene sequence: CDR1 MDHEN, CDR2 SYDVKM. V shed 11 bases, J shed 0 bases, and the junction held 8 bases outside the gene matches. This CDR3 has 15 amino acids. The CDR3 region has the DNA TGTGCCGCCCCTAGGACAGGGGGCCTGAACACTGAAGCTTTCTTT. Residues: CAAPRTGGLNTEAFF.

This clone was detected only once. The rearrangement uses TRBV5-1 and TRBJ2-1; TRBD1 aligns across 7 bases. The CDR3 sequence is 14 residues long. V trimming: 0 bases; J trimming: 5 bases; junction bases outside the gene matches: 2. Germline V CDR1 and CDR2: SGHRS, YFSETQ. CDR3 protein: CASSLGTGDNEQFF. In nucleotides, the CDR3 is TGCGCCAGCAGCTTGGGTACAGGGGACAATGAGCAGTTCTTC.

This CDR3 is CASSYHRGLERDNEQFF. In DNA, the CDR3 is TGTGCCAGCAGTTATCACAGGGGGCTCGAAAGGGACAATGAGCAGTTCTTC. This sequence joins TRBV6-9 and TRBJ2-1; 9 nucleotides align to TRBD1. The CDR3 extends over 17 amino acids. Germline V gene lookup returns CDR1 MNHGY and CDR2 SVAAGI. The junction had 10 bases not matched to a gene; V was cut back by 2 bases and J by 5 bases.

The chain is built from TRBV19 and TRBJ2-5, with D perhaps TRBD2 (7 bases). V was trimmed by 4 bases and J by 3 bases, leaving 18 bases between them. The CDR3 has 16 amino acids. Germline CDR1 reads LNHDA; CDR2 reads SQIVND (reference sequence). The CDR3 here is CASSRARGGTKETQYF. DNA for the CDR3: TGTGCCAGTAGTAGAGCCCGCGGGGGCACAAAAGAGACCCAGTACTTC. The whole variable domain, remainder taken from reference TRBV19 and TRBJ2-5, is DGGITQSPKYLFRKEGQNVTLSCEQNLNHDAMYWYRQDPGQGLRLIYYSQIVNDFQKGDIAEGYSVSREKKESFPLTVTSAQKNPTAFYLCASSRARGGTKETQYFGPGTRLLVL.

This clone has a single count. V gene TRBV10-3 combines with J gene TRBJ2-1, with 7 nucleotides matching TRBD2. Germline assignment: CDR1 ENHRY and CDR2 SYGVKD. Trimming cost V 0 bases and J 7 bases; bases outside gene matches: 12. CDR3 length equals 17 residues. The chain's CDR3 is CAISESRAGAAINEQFF. CDR3 nucleotide sequence: TGTGCCATCAGTGAGTCGAGGGCGGGAGCGGCCATAAATGAGCAGTTCTTC.

This chain joins TRBV19 and TRBJ2-3, with TRBD2 matching 7 bases. This CDR3 has 18 amino acids. Trimming took 1 base from V and 7 from J; bases not matched to a gene: 17. Germline lookup yields CDR1 LNHDA and CDR2 SQIVND (reference sequence). CDR3 in DNA: TGTGCCAGTAGTATAGGAGGAGGGGTAGCGGGTCCGGTGAATACGCAGTATTTT. This encodes CASSIGGGVAGPVNTQYF. The entire variable domain, with the rest obtained from reference TRBV19 and TRBJ2-3, is as follows: DGGITQSPKYLFRKEGQNVTLSCEQNLNHDAMYWYRQDPGQGLRLIYYSQIVNDFQKGDIAEGYSVSREKKESFPLTVTSAQKNPTAFYLCASSIGGGVAGPVNTQYFGPGTRLTVL.

The V gene is TRBV6-6, the J gene TRBJ2-1; TRBD2 is a possible D gene (5 bases). The CDR3 spans 16 residues. Germline CDR1 is MNHNY and CDR2 is SVGAGI (reference sequence). Trimming shortened V by 5 bases and J by 0 bases, and 14 bases separated the two germline ends. The CDR3 DNA reads as TGTGCCAGCAGTGTATCAATAGGGAGCTCCTACAATGAGCAGTTCTTC. Its protein is CASSVSIGSSYNEQFF.

The rearrangement joins TRBV30 to TRBJ2-7; 7 bases fit TRBD2. The CDR3 covers 14 residues. Germline V gene lookup returns CDR1 GTSNPN and CDR2 SVGIG (reference sequence). V lost 2 bases to trimming and J lost 5 bases; unmatched junction nucleotides: 9. The CDR3 DNA reads as TGTGCCTGGAGTCGTGGCGGGAGTTCCCACGAGCAGTACTTC. Its protein product is CAWSRGGSSHEQYF.

This clone was seen once. J is TRBJ2-7 and V is TRBV4-2; possibly TRBD2 for D (5 bases). Germline CDR1 and CDR2: LGHNA and YNFKEQ. The CDR3 loop spans 18 amino acids. V lost 0 bases and J 4 bases, leaving 22 bases between the germline ends. The CDR3 DNA is TGTGCCAGCAGCCAAGAGAGCCGGGCGAGCGGTTCTCCTTACGAGCAGTACTTC. Its translation is CASSQESRASGSPYEQYF.

The chain has TRBV18 and TRBJ1-3; D may be TRBD1 (6 bases). The V and J ends lost 3 bases and 6 bases respectively, with 15 bases between them. CDR3 length equals 15 residues. The V gene's germline CDR1 is KGHSH and CDR2 LQKENI. CDR3 loop: CASSPTLGQLNTIYF. The CDR3 nucleotides read TGTGCCAGCTCACCTACCTTGGGACAACTAAACACCATATATTTT.

This sequence joins TRBV4-2 and TRBJ2-1, with D possibly TRBD2 on 5 matching bases. CDR3 length: 15 amino acids. Trimming stripped 4 bases from V and 5 bases from J, with 15 bases between. CDR1 LGHNA and CDR2 YNFKEQ come from the germline V gene. The CDR3 DNA sequence: TGTGCCAGCAGCCCAAGAGGGCACCTTGACAATGAGCAGTTCTTC. Translating it yields CASSPRGHLDNEQFF.

This chain uses TRBV2 with TRBJ2-3; D may be TRBD2 (7 bases). Germline V gene lookup returns CDR1 SNHLY and CDR2 FYNNEI. This CDR3 spans 15 amino acids. Trimming took off 3 bases at V and 0 bases at J, with 10 bases between the two ends. In nucleotides, the CDR3 is TGTGCCAGCAGTGACAGGGGACTAAGCACAGATACGCAGTATTTT. It translates to CASSDRGLSTDTQYF.

This clone was seen a few times. The chain recombines TRBV5-1 with TRBJ2-7, with 9 bases identical to TRBD1. The CDR3 spans 15 residues. Losses at the gene ends were 4 bases for V and 1 base for J; bases not matched to a gene: 6. Per germline, CDR1 SGHRS and CDR2 YFSETQ. The CDR3: CASSPTGGLSYEQYF. The CDR3 coding sequence is TGCGCCAGCAGCCCTACAGGGGGCTTGTCCTACGAGCAGTACTTC.

This chain links TRBV7-6 with TRBJ2-3, with TRBD2 matching over 16 bases. Per germline, CDR1 SGHVS and CDR2 FNYEAQ. This CDR3 comprises 16 residues. After removal of 4 bases from V and 3 bases from J, the junction contained 1 base not matched to a gene. The DNA of the CDR3 is TGTGCCAGCAGCTGGGGACTAGCGGGAGGGACAGATACGCAGTATTTT. This gives the protein CASSWGLAGGTDTQYF.